The 22 T cell receptor beta chains below come from one sample, sequenced in a study of T cell changes during pregnancy in multiple sclerosis. The assay was immunoSEQ multiplex PCR, and TCRdb's table has in-frame clones only and misses some. The table shows some 45,000 clones, with 91% occurring only once. Sequencing used CD4+ T cells from peripheral blood mononuclear cells, obtained after pregnancy. These TCRs come from a female donor in good health, enrolled as a control in a pregnancy study.

The chain joins TRBV28 to TRBJ2-5, with 7 bases lining up with TRBD1. With V trimmed by 2 bases and J by 5 bases, 11 bases remained unmatched. The CDR3 runs to 16 residues. CDR1 MDHEN and CDR2 SYDVKM come from the germline V gene. The CDR3 DNA reads TGTGCCAGCAGTTTACCTAGAAGGACAGGTGGGGAGACCCAGTACTTC. Translation gives CASSLPRRTGGETQYF.

J is TRBJ1-1 and V is TRBV7-8; 7 bases are a match to TRBD1. After removal of 5 bases from V and 3 bases from J, the junction contained 6 bases not matched to a gene. The CDR3 is 14 amino acids. Germline lookup yields CDR1 SGHVS and CDR2 FQNEAQ. The CDR3 region has the DNA TGTGCCAGCAGCCAATTCGACAGGGACACTGAAGCTTTCTTT. Translating gives CASSQFDRDTEAFF.

The chain links TRBV5-1 to TRBJ1-4; no clear D gene. The CDR3 is 16 residues long. In germline, CDR1 is SGHRS, CDR2 YFSETQ. V lost 4 bases to trimming and J lost 7 bases, with 20 bases between them. CDR3 residues: CASSPEEEGRSEKLFF. The CDR3 bases are TGCGCCAGCAGCCCCGAGGAGGAGGGTAGGAGTGAAAAACTGTTTTTT.

The chain recombines TRBV6-1 with TRBJ1-3; D is unresolved. Trimming removed 7 bases from V and 2 bases from J, with 15 bases in between. The CDR3 covers 15 residues. Germline V gene lookup returns CDR1 MNHNS and CDR2 SASEGT. CDR3 sequence: CASTSSWGAGNTIYF. The CDR3 DNA sequence: TGTGCCAGCACTAGTAGTTGGGGAGCTGGAAACACCATATATTTT.

The V and J genes are TRBV2 and TRBJ2-3; D unresolved. Germline V lookup: CDR1 SNHLY, CDR2 FYNNEI. V lost 2 bases and J 2 bases, leaving 11 bases between the germline ends. The CDR3 has 15 residues. CDR3 bases: TGTGCCAGCAGTGAACGATTAGTCAACACAGATACGCAGTATTTT. This translates into CASSERLVNTDTQYF.

V gene TRBV5-8 combines with J gene TRBJ2-3; TRBD1 might be the D (5 bases). The CDR3 totals 14 residues. Deletions cut 4 bases from V and 3 bases from J, with 12 bases between. The V gene's germline CDR1 is SGHTS and CDR2 YDEGEE. The CDR3: CASSLRQSTDTQYF. The CDR3 nucleotides read TGTGCCAGCAGCCTACGACAGTCAACAGATACGCAGTATTTT.

V and J are TRBV7-9 and TRBJ1-1; TRBD1 matches at 7 bases. Germline V lookup: CDR1 SEHNR, CDR2 FQNEAQ (reference sequence). This CDR3 has 15 residues. J lost 1 base, V lost 7 bases, and 9 bases had no gene match. The CDR3 bases are TGTGCCAGCACCACAAACAGGGGAAGGAACACTGAAGCTTTCTTT. Translating it yields CASTTNRGRNTEAFF.

The rearrangement links TRBV14 to TRBJ2-7; the match to TRBD1 covers 9 bases. This CDR3 spans 16 amino acids. V lost 5 bases to trimming and J lost 2 bases; unmatched junction nucleotides: 10. Germline V gene data show CDR1 as SGHDN and CDR2 as FVKESK. The CDR3 loop is CASSNHPGQGPYEQYF. CDR3 in DNA: TGTGCCAGCAGCAACCACCCGGGACAGGGACCCTACGAGCAGTACTTC.

The chain is built from TRBV5-4 and TRBJ1-5; D remains unclear. Germline-derived CDR1 and CDR2 are SGHNT and YYREEE (reference sequence). The CDR3 runs to 13 residues. V was trimmed by 0 bases and J by 8 bases, leaving 9 bases between them. The CDR3 here is CASSLEGGKPQHF. The DNA of the CDR3 is TGTGCCAGCAGCTTGGAGGGAGGGAAGCCCCAGCATTTT.

The chain is built from TRBV5-5 and TRBJ2-7; 10 bases agree with TRBD1. V lost 0 bases, J lost 5 bases, and 8 bases stayed unmatched. The CDR3 contains 16 residues. Germline V gives CDR1 SGHKS, CDR2 YYEKEE (reference sequence). CDR3 DNA: TGTGCCAGCAGCTTGGCCACGACAGGGGGCTTCCACGAGCAGTACTTC. It translates to CASSLATTGGFHEQYF.

V gene TRBV5-4 combines with J gene TRBJ1-1; no clear D. The V and J ends lost 2 bases and 0 bases respectively, with 5 bases between them. Germline V gives CDR1 SGHNT, CDR2 YYREEE (reference sequence). CDR3 size: 13 residues. The CDR3 DNA reads as TGTGCCAGCAGCTTTGACATGAACACTGAAGCTTTCTTT. Translating gives CASSFDMNTEAFF.

The rearrangement links TRBV15 to TRBJ2-3, with TRBD2 identical over 14 bases. Losses at the gene ends were 3 bases for V and 6 bases for J; bases not matched to a gene: 5. The CDR3 sequence is 16 residues long. Germline-derived CDR1 and CDR2 are LNHNV and YYDKDF (reference sequence). CDR3 protein: CATSRGLAGELDTQYF. The CDR3, as DNA: TGTGCCACCAGCAGGGGACTAGCGGGAGAATTGGATACGCAGTATTTT. The full variable domain, with the rest looked up from reference TRBV15 and TRBJ2-3, is DAMVIQNPRYQVTQFGKPVTLSCSQTLNHNVMYWYQQKSSQAPKLLFHYYDKDFNNEADTPDNFQSRRPNTSFCFLDIRSPGLGDTAMYLCATSRGLAGELDTQYFGPGTRLTVL.

This rearrangement joins TRBV28 to TRBJ2-7; 9 nucleotides agree with TRBD1. Germline assignment: CDR1 MDHEN and CDR2 SYDVKM. V gave up 7 bases and J gave up 6 bases; unmatched junction bases: 7. The length of the CDR3 is 13 residues. CDR3 loop: CASTTGGVGEQYF. The CDR3 DNA reads TGTGCCAGCACCACAGGGGGCGTGGGCGAGCAGTACTTC.

The chain recombines TRBV28 with TRBJ1-1; the match to TRBD1 covers 7 bases. CDR3 length: 15 amino acids. The J segment lost 4 bases and the V segment lost 4 bases, leaving 9 bases of the junction unmatched. The V gene's germline CDR1 is MDHEN and CDR2 SYDVKM. DNA for the CDR3: TGTGCCAGCAGTTACAGGGGTAGGTTAGGCACTGAAGCTTTCTTT. Protein product: CASSYRGRLGTEAFF.

The chain employs TRBV11-2 and TRBJ2-2; D is unclear. Trimming cost V 4 bases and J 5 bases, with 2 bases left between them. CDR1 SGHAT and CDR2 FQNNGV come from the germline V gene. The CDR3 is 11 amino acids. CDR3 in DNA: TGTGCCAGCAGCTCAACCGGGGAGCTGTTTTTT. Its protein is CASSSTGELFF. Based on the CDR3 plus reference TRBV11-2 and TRBJ2-2, the full variable domain is EAGVAQSPRYKIIEKRQSVAFWCNPISGHATLYWYQQILGQGPKLLIQFQNNGVVDDSQLPKDRFSAERLKGVDSTLKIQPAKLEDSAVYLCASSSTGELFFGEGSRLTVL.

The chain has TRBV6-1 and TRBJ1-1, with D possibly being TRBD1 (5 bases). Deletions cut 7 bases from V and 7 bases from J, with 13 bases between. Germline V gene data show CDR1 as MNHNS and CDR2 as SASEGT. The CDR3 is made up of 12 amino acids. The CDR3 DNA is TGTGCCAGCACTATGAACAGGCATGAAGCTTTCTTT. Translation: CASTMNRHEAFF.

The chain carries TRBV29-1 and TRBJ1-2; D unresolved. CDR3 length: 14 amino acids. V lost 7 bases, J lost 6 bases, and 21 bases lay in between. Germline V lookup: CDR1 SQVTM, CDR2 ANQGSEA. This CDR3 is CSASLLLSSDGYTF. CDR3 in DNA: TGCAGCGCCTCCCTTCTACTTTCCTCCGATGGCTACACCTTC.

The chain joins TRBV5-3 to TRBJ1-2, with 7 bases fitting TRBD1. TRBV5-3 is an open reading frame whose function is uncertain. The V and J ends lost 4 bases and 0 bases, in that order; junction bases with no gene match: 9. The CDR3 spans 16 residues. The CDR3 region has the DNA TGTGCCAGAAGCACCGGGACAGAAAAACCTAACTATGGCTACACCTTC. Its protein is CARSTGTEKPNYGYTF.

This clone is a singleton in its sample. The chain links TRBV2 to TRBJ2-3, with 9 bases lining up with TRBD2. The CDR3 is 16 amino acids. Germline assignment: CDR1 SNHLY and CDR2 FYNNEI. V shed 1 base, J shed 4 bases, and the junction held 6 bases outside the gene matches. DNA of the CDR3: TGTGCCAGCAGTGAAGAATGGCGGGGGGGCCCAGATACGCAGTATTTT. This gives the protein CASSEEWRGGPDTQYF.

The rearrangement links TRBV7-2 to TRBJ2-6, with 10 bases identical to TRBD1. Germline CDR1 and CDR2: SGHTA and FQGNSA. V lost 6 bases, J lost 4 bases, and 6 bases stayed unmatched. This CDR3 is built from 16 residues. CDR3 residues: CASRPGTGDGANVLTF. For the CDR3, the DNA is TGTGCCAGCAGGCCCGGGACAGGGGACGGGGCCAACGTCCTGACTTTC.

The chain combines TRBV5-1 with TRBJ2-2; 9 bases agree with TRBD1. CDR1 is SGHRS, CDR2 YFSETQ, per germline. With V trimmed by 7 bases and J by 7 bases, 17 bases remained unmatched. This CDR3 has 17 residues. CDR3 nucleotides: TGCGCCAGCTCATCCCGTCCCGGGACAGGGTTCAGCGGGGAGCTGTTTTTT. Residues: CASSSRPGTGFSGELFF.

This chain connects TRBV6-6 to TRBJ1-2, with TRBD1 matching 9 bases. The CDR3 has 15 residues. The germline CDR1 and CDR2 sequences are MNHNY and SVGAGI (reference sequence). V was pared by 2 bases and J by 4 bases, with 5 bases of the junction left unmatched. CDR3 sequence: CASSYPGQGTYGYTF. CDR3 DNA sequence: TGTGCCAGCAGTTACCCGGGACAGGGAACCTATGGCTACACCTTC.